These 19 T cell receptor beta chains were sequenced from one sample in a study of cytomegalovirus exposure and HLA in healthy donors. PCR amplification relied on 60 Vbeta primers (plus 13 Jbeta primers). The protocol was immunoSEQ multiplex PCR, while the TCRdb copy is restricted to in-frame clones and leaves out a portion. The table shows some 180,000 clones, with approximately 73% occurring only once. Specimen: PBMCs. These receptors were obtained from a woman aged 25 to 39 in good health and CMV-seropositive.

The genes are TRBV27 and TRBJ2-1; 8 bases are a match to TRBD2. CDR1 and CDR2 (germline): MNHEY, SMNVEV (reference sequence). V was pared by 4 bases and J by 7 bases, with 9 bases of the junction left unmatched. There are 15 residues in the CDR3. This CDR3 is CASSSTGGPGNEQFF. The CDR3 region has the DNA TGTGCCAGCAGTTCTACGGGGGGGCCAGGGAATGAGCAGTTCTTC.

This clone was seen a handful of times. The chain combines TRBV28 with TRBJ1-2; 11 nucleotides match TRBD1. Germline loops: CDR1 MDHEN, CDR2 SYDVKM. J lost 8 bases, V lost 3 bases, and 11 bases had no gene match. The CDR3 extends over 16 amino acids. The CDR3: CASSFIRGQGAKGYTF. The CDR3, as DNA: TGTGCCAGCAGTTTTATTCGAGGACAGGGGGCGAAAGGCTACACCTTC.

CDR3 sequence reads: CATSRDYGGRSGNTIYF. The CDR3 bases are TGTGCCACCAGCAGAGATTACGGCGGCCGCTCTGGAAACACCATATATTTT. This rearrangement joins TRBV15 to TRBJ1-3; D not certain. This CDR3 region has 17 residues. Germline V lookup: CDR1 LNHNV, CDR2 YYDKDF (reference sequence). The V end was cut by 0 bases, the J end by 0 bases, with 12 bases between.

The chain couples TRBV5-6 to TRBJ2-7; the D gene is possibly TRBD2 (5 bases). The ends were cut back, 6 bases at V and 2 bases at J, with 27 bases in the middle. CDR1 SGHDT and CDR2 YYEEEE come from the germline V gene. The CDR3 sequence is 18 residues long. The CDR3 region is CASTTFAASPGTAYEQYF. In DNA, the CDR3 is TGTGCCAGCACCACATTTGCGGCGTCTCCGGGAACGGCCTACGAGCAGTACTTC.

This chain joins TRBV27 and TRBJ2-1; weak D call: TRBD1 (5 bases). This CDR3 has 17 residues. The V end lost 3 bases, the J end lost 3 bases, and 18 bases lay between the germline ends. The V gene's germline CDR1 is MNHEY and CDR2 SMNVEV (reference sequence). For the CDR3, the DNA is TGTGCCAGCAGTTTCCGGACGGGCAGGGCCTTCTACAATGAGCAGTTCTTC. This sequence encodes CASSFRTGRAFYNEQFF.

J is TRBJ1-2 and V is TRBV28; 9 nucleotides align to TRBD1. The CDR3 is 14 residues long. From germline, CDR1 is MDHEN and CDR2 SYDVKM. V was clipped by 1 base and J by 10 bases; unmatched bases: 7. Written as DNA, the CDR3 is TGTGCCAGCAGTTTATCCATGACAGGGGGTGTCTACACCTTC. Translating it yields CASSLSMTGGVYTF.

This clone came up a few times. The CDR3 nucleotides are TGTGCCAGCAGTTTGGGCCGGGGGGCCATTGGCTACACCTTC. Translated: CASSLGRGAIGYTF. The chain uses TRBV28 and TRBJ1-2; D perhaps matches TRBD1 (6 bases). The ends were cut back, 3 bases at V and 7 bases at J, with 15 bases in the middle. From germline, CDR1 is MDHEN and CDR2 SYDVKM. CDR3 length equals 14 residues.

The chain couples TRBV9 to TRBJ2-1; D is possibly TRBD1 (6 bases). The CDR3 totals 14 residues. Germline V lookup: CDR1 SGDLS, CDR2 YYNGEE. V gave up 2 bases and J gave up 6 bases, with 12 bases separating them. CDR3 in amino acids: CASSVTGSGNEQFF. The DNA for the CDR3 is TGTGCCAGCAGCGTTACAGGGTCGGGCAATGAGCAGTTCTTC.

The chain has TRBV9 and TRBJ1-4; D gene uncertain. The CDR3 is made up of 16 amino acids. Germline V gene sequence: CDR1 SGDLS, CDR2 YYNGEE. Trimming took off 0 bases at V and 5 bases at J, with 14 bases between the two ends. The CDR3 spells CASSVDPGPENEKLFF. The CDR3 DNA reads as TGTGCCAGCAGCGTAGATCCTGGGCCCGAGAATGAAAAACTGTTTTTT.

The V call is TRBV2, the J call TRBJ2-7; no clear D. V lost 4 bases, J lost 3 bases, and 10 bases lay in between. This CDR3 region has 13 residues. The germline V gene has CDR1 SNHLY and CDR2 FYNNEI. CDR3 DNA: TGTGCCAGCAGTGTGGGCCACCGCTACGAGCAGTACTTC. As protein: CASSVGHRYEQYF.

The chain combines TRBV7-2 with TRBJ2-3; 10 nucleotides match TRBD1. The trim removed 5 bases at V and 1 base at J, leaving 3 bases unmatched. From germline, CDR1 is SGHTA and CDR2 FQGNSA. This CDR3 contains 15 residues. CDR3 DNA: TGTGCCAGCAGCATCGGGACAGGGGGCACAGATACGCAGTATTTT. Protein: CASSIGTGGTDTQYF.

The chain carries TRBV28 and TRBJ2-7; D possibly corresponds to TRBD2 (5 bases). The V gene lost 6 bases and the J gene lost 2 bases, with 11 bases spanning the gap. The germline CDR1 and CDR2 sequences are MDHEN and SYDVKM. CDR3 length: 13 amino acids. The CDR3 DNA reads TGTGCCAGCAGCCGAGGGTGGGCCTACGAGCAGTACTTC. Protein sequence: CASSRGWAYEQYF.

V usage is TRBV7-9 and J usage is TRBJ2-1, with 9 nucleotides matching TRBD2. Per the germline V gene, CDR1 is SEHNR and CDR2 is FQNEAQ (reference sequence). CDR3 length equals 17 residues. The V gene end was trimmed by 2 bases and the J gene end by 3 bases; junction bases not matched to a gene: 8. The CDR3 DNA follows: TGTGCCAGCAGCTTATGGAGTCCTAGCGGGGACTACAATGAGCAGTTCTTC. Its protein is CASSLWSPSGDYNEQFF. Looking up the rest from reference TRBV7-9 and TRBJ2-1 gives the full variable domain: DTGVSQNPRHKITKRGQNVTFRCDPISEHNRLYWYRQTLGQGPEFLTYFQNEAQLEKSRLLSDRFSAERPKGSFSTLEIQRTEQGDSAMYLCASSLWSPSGDYNEQFFGPGTRLTVL.

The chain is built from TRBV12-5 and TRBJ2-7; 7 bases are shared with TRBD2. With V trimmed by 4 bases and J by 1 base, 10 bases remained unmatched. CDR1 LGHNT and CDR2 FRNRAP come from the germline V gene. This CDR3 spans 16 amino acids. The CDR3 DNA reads TGTGCTAGTGGTTCCAGCTCGGGGGGACTTTCCTACGAGCAGTACTTC. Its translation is CASGSSSGGLSYEQYF.

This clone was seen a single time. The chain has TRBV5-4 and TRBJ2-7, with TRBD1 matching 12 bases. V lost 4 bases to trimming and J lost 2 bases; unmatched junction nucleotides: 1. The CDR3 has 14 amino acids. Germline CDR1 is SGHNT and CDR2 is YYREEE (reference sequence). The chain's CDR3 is CASSGTGGAYEQYF. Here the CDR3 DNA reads TGTGCCAGCAGCGGGACAGGGGGCGCCTACGAGCAGTACTTC.

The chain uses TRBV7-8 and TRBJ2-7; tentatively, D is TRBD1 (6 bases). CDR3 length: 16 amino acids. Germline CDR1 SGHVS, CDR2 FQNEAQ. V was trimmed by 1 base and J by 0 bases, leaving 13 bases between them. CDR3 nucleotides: TGTGCCAGCAGCTTAGGGACAGTCTCATACTCCTACGAGCAGTACTTC. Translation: CASSLGTVSYSYEQYF.

CDR3 DNA sequence: TGTGCCAGCAGCTTACGGGGGGGGCAGGGGGATACGCAGTATTTT. It codes for CASSLRGGQGDTQYF. This rearrangement joins TRBV5-4 to TRBJ2-3; 8 bases align to TRBD2. Unmatched junction bases numbered 8, after V lost 2 bases and J lost 6 bases. This CDR3 is built from 15 residues. CDR1 is SGHNT, CDR2 YYREEE, per germline (reference sequence). Full variable domain (rest looked up from reference TRBV5-4 and TRBJ2-3): ETGVTQSPTHLIKTRGQQVTLRCSSQSGHNTVSWYQQALGQGPQFIFQYYREEENGRGNFPPRFSGLQFPNYSSELNVNALELDDSALYLCASSLRGGQGDTQYFGPGTRLTVL.

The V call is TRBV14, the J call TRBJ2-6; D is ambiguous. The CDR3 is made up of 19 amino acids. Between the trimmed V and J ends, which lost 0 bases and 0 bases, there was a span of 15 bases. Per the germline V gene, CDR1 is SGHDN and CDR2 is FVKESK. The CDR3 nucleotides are TGTGCCAGCAGCCAAGATCGCGCTACCACCTACTCTGGGGCCAACGTCCTGACTTTC. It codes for CASSQDRATTYSGANVLTF.

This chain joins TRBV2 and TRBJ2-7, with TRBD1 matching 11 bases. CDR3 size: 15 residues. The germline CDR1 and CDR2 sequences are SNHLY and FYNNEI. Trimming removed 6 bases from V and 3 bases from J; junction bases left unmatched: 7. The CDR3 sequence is CASSAGQGAFYEQYF. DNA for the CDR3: TGTGCCAGCAGCGCTGGACAGGGGGCGTTCTACGAGCAGTACTTC.